This T cell receptor beta chain appears in the sequencing data of a study of T cell repertoires in cytomegalovirus infection. This CDR3 comprises 15 residues. Germline CDR1 reads SGHTA; CDR2 reads FQGNSA. TCRdb redid the calling of the reads with MiXCR, one entry per CDR3 protein. The sample lists about 900,000 distinct CDR3 sequences; around 32% were seen once. A remark on this clonotype: Its cognate antigen is unknown. This may be a read error, as it is one base from a much larger clone.

The specimen was cultured CD8+ T cells from PBMCs, collected from culture after CMV antigen stimulation. The chain recombines TRBV7-2 with TRBJ1-3; D not certain. The sequence came from a human donor in good health (CMV status not recorded). Some clones in this sample may be carry-over from other donors' samples. The CDR3 coding sequence is TGTGCCAACAGCCCGGACGTTGTCTCTGGAAACACCATATATTTT. This gives the protein CANSPDVVSGNTIYF.